This T cell receptor beta chain is from a study of T cells in localized non-small cell lung cancer. Trimming removed 6 bases from V and 1 base from J, with 11 bases in between. The germline CDR1 and CDR2 sequences are KGHSH and LQKENI. CDR3 length equals 14 residues. The method was immunoSEQ multiplex PCR; TCRdb's version includes in-frame clones alone and lacks a portion of them. Here the sample spans under 150,000 clones, 70% to 90% being singletons. The chain links TRBV18 to TRBJ2-3, with a possible D match to TRBD2 (6 bases). The sequenced sample was peripheral blood, obtained before any cancer treatment. The clonotype comes from an older female donor with stage I lung adenocarcinoma. CDR3 sequence (DNA): TGTGCCAGCTCCCCCACGGGGGGCACAGATACGCAGTATTTT. This sequence encodes CASSPTGGTDTQYF.